The sequence of this T cell receptor beta chain was determined in a study of blood T cell repertoires in COVID-19. Per the study methods: Amplified reference gene primers provided the basis for estimating nucleated cell counts. Clones were sequenced by immunoSEQ multiplex PCR, and TCRdb holds only the in-frame ones, with some missing. V and J calls and clone size follow that table, whereas D and trimming were derived from the DNA. The data hold roughly 38,000 clones, with about two thirds observed a single time. CDR3 size: 14 residues. Germline CDR1 and CDR2: LGHDT and YNNKEL (reference sequence). The germline V and J ends were trimmed by 3 bases and 0 bases, with 6 bases remaining between them.

J is TRBJ1-3 and V is TRBV3-1 (or the pseudogene TRBV3-2); D gene uncertain. The sequenced sample consisted of peripheral blood. This clonotype was sampled from a man between 65 and 85 years old with COVID-19, enrolled during active disease. The CDR3 sequence is CASSQRVSGNTIYF. The DNA for the CDR3 is TGTGCCAGCAGCCAGCGCGTCTCTGGAAACACCATATATTTT.